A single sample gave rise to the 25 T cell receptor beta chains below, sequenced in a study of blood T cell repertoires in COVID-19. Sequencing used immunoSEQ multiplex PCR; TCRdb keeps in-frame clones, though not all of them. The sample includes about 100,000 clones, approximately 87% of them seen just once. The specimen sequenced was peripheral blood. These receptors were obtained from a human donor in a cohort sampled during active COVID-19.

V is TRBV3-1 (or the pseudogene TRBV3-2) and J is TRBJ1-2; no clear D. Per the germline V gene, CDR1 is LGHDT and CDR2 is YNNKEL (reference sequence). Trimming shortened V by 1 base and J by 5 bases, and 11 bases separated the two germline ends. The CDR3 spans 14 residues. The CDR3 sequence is CASSQASVGYGYTF. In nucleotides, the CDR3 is TGTGCCAGCAGCCAAGCAAGCGTCGGGTATGGCTACACCTTC.

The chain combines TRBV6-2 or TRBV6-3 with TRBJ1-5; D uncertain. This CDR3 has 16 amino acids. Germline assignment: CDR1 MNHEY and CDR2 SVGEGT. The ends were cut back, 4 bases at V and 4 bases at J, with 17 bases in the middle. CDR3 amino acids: CASSFLLGDLNQPQHF. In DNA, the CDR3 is TGTGCCAGCAGTTTTCTCTTGGGAGACCTAAATCAGCCCCAGCATTTT.

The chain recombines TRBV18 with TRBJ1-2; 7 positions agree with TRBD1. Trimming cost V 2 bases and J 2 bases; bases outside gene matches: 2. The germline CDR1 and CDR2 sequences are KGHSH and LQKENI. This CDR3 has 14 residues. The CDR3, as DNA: TGTGCCAGCTCACCAGAGGGACAGAACTATGGCTACACCTTC. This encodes CASSPEGQNYGYTF.

The DNA of the CDR3 is TGTGCCAGCAGCTTGAGGGGGCCATTCACTGAAGCTTTCTTT. Translated, it gives CASSLRGPFTEAFF. The V call is TRBV7-2, the J call TRBJ1-1; TRBD1 agrees at 7 bases. The ends lost 3 bases at V and 4 bases at J; junction bases unmatched: 5. The CDR3 runs to 14 residues. Germline values: CDR1 SGHTA, CDR2 FQGNSA.

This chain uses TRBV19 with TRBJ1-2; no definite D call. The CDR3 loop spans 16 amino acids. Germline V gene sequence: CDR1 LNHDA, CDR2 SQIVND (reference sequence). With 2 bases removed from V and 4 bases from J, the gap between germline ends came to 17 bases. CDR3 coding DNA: TGTGCCAGTAGTATAAGTGTGAGGAGGTACGGCTATGGCTACACCTTC. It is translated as CASSISVRRYGYGYTF.

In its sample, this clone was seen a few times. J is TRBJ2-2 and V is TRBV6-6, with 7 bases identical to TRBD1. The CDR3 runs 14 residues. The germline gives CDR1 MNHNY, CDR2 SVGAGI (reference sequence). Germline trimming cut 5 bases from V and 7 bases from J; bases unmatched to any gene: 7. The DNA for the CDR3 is TGTGCCAGCAGTGACGACAGGGCGAGCGGGGAGCTGTTTTTT. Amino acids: CASSDDRASGELFF.

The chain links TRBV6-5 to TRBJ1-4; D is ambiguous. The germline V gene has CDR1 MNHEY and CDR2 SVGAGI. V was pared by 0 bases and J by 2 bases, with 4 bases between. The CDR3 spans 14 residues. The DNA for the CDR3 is TGTGCCAGCAGTTACTCACAGACTAATGAAAAACTGTTTTTT. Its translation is CASSYSQTNEKLFF.

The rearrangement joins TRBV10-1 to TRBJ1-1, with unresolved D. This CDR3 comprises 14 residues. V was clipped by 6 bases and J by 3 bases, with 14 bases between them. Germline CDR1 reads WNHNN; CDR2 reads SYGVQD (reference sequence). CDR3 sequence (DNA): TGCGCCAGCAGAGCCGGGAGGTGGGACACTGAAGCTTTCTTT. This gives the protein CASRAGRWDTEAFF.

CDR3 residues: CASSPQGAATGELFF. As DNA, the CDR3 is TGTGCCAGCAGCCCACAGGGGGCCGCCACCGGGGAGCTGTTTTTT. The chain uses TRBV11-2 and TRBJ2-2; 9 bases agree with TRBD1. The V and J ends lost 5 bases and 4 bases, in that order; junction bases with no gene match: 5. CDR1 and CDR2 from the germline V gene are SGHAT and FQNNGV. The CDR3 contains 15 residues.

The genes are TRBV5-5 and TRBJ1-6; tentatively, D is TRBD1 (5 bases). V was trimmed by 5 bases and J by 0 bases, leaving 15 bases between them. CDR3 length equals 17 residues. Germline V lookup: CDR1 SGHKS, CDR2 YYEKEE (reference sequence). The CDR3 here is CASSSGHRRSYNSPLHF. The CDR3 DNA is TGTGCCAGCAGTTCAGGACACCGTCGCTCCTATAATTCACCCCTCCACTTT.

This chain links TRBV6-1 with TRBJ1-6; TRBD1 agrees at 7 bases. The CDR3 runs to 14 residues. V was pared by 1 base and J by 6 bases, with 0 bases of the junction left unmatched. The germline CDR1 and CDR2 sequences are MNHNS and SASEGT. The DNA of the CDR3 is TGTGCCAGCAGTGAAGGACAGGGTAATTCACCCCTCCACTTT. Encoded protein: CASSEGQGNSPLHF.

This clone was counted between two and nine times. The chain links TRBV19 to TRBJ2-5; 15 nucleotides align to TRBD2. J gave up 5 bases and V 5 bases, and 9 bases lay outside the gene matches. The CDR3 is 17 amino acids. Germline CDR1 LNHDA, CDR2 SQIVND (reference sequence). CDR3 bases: TGTGCCAGTAGTCTTCGGACTAGCGGGAGGGCACGGGAGACCCAGTACTTC. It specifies CASSLRTSGRARETQYF.

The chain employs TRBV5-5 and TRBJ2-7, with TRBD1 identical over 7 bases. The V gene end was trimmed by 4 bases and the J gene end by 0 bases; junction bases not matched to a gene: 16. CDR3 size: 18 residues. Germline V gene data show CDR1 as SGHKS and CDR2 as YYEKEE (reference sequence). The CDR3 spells CASSSFGPGTAISYEQYF. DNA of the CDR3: TGTGCCAGCAGCAGTTTCGGTCCCGGGACAGCCATCTCCTACGAGCAGTACTTC.

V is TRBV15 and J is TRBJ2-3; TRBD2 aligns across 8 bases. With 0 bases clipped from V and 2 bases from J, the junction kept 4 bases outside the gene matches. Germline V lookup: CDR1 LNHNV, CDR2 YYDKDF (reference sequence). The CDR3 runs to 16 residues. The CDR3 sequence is CATSRDLAGNTDTQYF. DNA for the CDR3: TGTGCCACCAGCAGAGACTTAGCGGGGAACACAGATACGCAGTATTTT.

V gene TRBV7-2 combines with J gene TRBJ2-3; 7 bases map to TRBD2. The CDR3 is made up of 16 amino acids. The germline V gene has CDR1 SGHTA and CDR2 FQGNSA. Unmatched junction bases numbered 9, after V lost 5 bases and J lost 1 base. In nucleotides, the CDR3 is TGTGCCAGCAGCGAACGTCGGCTAGCGGGCACAGATACGCAGTATTTT. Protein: CASSERRLAGTDTQYF.

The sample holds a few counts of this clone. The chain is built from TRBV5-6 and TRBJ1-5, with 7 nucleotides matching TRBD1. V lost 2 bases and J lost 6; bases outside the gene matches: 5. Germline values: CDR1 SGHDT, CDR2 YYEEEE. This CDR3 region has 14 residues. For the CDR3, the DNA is TGTGCCAGCAGCTTCAACAGGGGTGTTCAGCCCCAGCATTTT. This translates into CASSFNRGVQPQHF.

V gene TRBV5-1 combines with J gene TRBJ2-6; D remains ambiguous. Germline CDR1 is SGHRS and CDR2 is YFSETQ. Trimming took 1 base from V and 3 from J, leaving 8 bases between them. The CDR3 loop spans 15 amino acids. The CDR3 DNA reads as TGCGCCAGCAGCTTGCCAGGATATGGGGCCAACGTCCTGACTTTC. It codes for CASSLPGYGANVLTF.

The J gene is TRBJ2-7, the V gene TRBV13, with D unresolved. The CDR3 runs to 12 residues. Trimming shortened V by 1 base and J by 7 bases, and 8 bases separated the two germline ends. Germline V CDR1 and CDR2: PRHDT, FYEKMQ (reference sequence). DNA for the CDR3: TGTGCCAGCAGCTTAGTACTTCGGGAGCAGTACTTC. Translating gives CASSLVLREQYF.

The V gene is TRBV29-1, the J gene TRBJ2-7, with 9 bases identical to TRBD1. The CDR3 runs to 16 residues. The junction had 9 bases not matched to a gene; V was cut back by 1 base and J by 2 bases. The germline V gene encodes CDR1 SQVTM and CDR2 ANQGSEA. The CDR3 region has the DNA TGCAGCGTTGAAGGTCACCGGGACAGGGAACCCTACGAGCAGTACTTC. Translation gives CSVEGHRDREPYEQYF.

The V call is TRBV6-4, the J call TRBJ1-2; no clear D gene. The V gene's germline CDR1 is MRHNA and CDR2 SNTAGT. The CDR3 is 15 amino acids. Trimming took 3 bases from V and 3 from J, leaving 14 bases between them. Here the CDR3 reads CASSEAATAHYGYTF. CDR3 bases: TGTGCCAGCAGTGAAGCAGCGACTGCTCACTATGGCTACACCTTC.

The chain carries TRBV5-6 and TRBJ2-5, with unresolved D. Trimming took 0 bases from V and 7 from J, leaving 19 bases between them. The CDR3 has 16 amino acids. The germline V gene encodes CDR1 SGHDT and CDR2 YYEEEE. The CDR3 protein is CASSLGPHPSSGTQYF. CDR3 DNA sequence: TGTGCCAGCAGCTTGGGACCCCACCCCAGTTCAGGGACCCAGTACTTC.

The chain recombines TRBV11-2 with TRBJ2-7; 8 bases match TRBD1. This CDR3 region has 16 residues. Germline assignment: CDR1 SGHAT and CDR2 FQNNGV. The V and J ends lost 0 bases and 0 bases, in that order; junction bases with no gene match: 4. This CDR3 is CASSLDRTGISYEQYF. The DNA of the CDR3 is TGTGCCAGCAGCTTAGACAGGACAGGGATCTCCTACGAGCAGTACTTC.

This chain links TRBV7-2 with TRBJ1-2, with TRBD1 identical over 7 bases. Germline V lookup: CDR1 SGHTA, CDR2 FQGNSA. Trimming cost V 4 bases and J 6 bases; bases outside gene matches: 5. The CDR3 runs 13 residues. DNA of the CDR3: TGTGCCAGCAGCTCCCAGACAGGGAATGGCTACACCTTC. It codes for CASSSQTGNGYTF.

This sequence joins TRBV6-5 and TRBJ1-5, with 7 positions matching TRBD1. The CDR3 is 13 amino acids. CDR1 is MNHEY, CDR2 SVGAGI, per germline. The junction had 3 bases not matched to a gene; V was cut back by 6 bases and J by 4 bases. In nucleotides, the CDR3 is TGTGCCAGCAGAGAGGGACAGAATCAGCCCCAGCATTTT. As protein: CASREGQNQPQHF.

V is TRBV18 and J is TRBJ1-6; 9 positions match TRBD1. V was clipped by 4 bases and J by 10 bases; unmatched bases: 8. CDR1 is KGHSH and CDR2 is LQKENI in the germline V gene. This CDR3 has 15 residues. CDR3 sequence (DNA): TGTGCCAGCTCACTCGGACAGGGGAAAGAATCACCCCTCCACTTT. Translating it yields CASSLGQGKESPLHF.